Listed here is a single T cell receptor (beta chain). This sample was included in a study of blood T cells in healthy people across ages. Primed by a sample-barcoded 5' primer and a J-beta primer mix, a second PCR proceeded for about 7 to 11 cycles. Every sample gave at least 2.5 million paired-end reads containing CDR3. TCRdb recomputed calls from the 5' RACE reads with MiXCR, one row per CDR3 protein. Of approximately 2,000,000 distinct CDR3 sequences listed, around 42% are singletons. The CDR3 has 13 amino acids. V shed 5 bases and J shed 6 bases, with 10 bases lying between them. Sequencing was done on a sample of blood. The TCR originated in a human donor in good health. The chain combines TRBV12-3 or TRBV12-4 with TRBJ1-4; D gene unclear. DNA for the CDR3: TGTGCCAGCAGTCGGACGGGAGATGAAAAACTGTTTTTT. It yields the protein CASSRTGDEKLFF.